This T cell receptor beta chain emerged from a study of blood T cell repertoires in COVID-19. Study-level information: Both acute and convalescent COVID-19 samples were obtained from the United States, Italy and Spain. PBMCs, B-cell-depleted T cells, or T cells were the source of the cDNA or gDNA that made up the material.

Source study methods: Reference gene primer amplification in the assay estimated nucleated cell counts. Using immunoSEQ multiplex PCR, the repertoire was profiled, and TCRdb retains in-frame clones only, with some absent. From that table come the V and J calls and clone size; the DNA was used to work out D and trimming. Here the sample spans approximately 84,000 clones, 83% being singletons. The sequencing input was peripheral blood. This TCR was recovered from a woman older than 75 with acute or convalescent COVID-19.

The CDR3, as DNA: TGTGCCAGCACCCCGGGACTAGCGGGGGGCACAGATACGCAGTATTTT. Residues: CASTPGLAGGTDTQYF. This sequence joins TRBV5-4 and TRBJ2-3; 14 bases map to TRBD2. J gave up 1 base and V 6 bases, and 4 bases lay outside the gene matches. Germline CDR1 SGHNT, CDR2 YYREEE (reference sequence). The CDR3 is made up of 16 amino acids. The full variable domain, with the rest looked up from reference TRBV5-4 and TRBJ2-3, is ETGVTQSPTHLIKTRGQQVTLRCSSQSGHNTVSWYQQALGQGPQFIFQYYREEENGRGNFPPRFSGLQFPNYSSELNVNALELDDSALYLCASTPGLAGGTDTQYFGPGTRLTVL.